This T cell receptor beta chain was sequenced during a study of T cells in women clearing cervical HPV infection (dated by TCRdb to 2017 to 2018). About the investigation overall: The cases were 25 to 30 women with histologically confirmed HPV16-related CIN3 or worse, and 2 of those women had invasive cancers. Since only a few of the women had HLA typing available, the possibility that HLA type was acting as a confounder could not be ruled out. For cases, the median interval between lesion detection and blood sampling was about 140 days, with an interquartile range of roughly 85 to 200 days. Controls were some 26 women whose single incident HPV16 infection cleared within 12 months without precancer or cancer developing. Quality controls consisted of five blinded duplicates per group, for a total of approximately 60 samples made up of around 50 participants and ten or so replicates. In the parent cohort, some 11,000 women aged 18 or older were enrolled in Guanacaste, Costa Rica, during about 1992 to 1994 and then followed for less than 8 years. Cases and controls were matched on year of sample collection and on age within five years. Median age was about 32 years in cases versus 37 to 40 in controls, and baseline characteristics did not differ significantly. Case blood was taken at the visit when the lesion was first identified, whereas control blood was taken when infection was no longer detected. An exploratory proof-of-principle case-control study, nested within the Guanacaste HPV Natural History Study in Costa Rica, was conducted to compare TCR repertoires across cervical HPV16 outcomes. The investigation overall reported the following: By combining richness with V gene abundances, random forest classifiers separated cases from controls with an estimated AUC of roughly 0.8. Across sequencing depths, CIN3+ cases showed significantly higher TCR repertoire richness than controls, but evenness did not differ between the groups. The cross-sectional design could not show whether the associations came before the infection or were a result of it, and neither effector/memory subsets nor HPV-specific T cells were isolated. Cases had lower TRBV6-7 relative abundance than controls (about 0.099% versus 0.16%; Bonferroni P = 0.0008). Because T-cell numbers per sample were unknown, differences in richness could reflect varying T-cell content rather than repertoire biology.

TCR beta CDR3 regions were amplified by multiplex PCR using the immunoSEQ assay from an average of around 1,200 ng genomic DNA per sample. The assay corrected primer bias using a complete synthetic TCR repertoire to establish an amplification baseline. The amplicons were sequenced on the Illumina platform. Processing in the source paper ran as follows. Error correction of the sequences involved clustering with frequency ratios plus a modified nearest-neighbor algorithm, after which the sequences were analyzed in the immunoSEQ Analyzer using IMGT gene definitions. At each rarefaction depth, TCR richness and evenness were averaged across 20 rarefaction repeats, and any sample with fewer sequences than the depth was left out. Wilcoxon rank sum tests with FDR correction were used to compare V, D and J gene relative abundances between the groups. Blinded duplicates gave an intraclass correlation of 95.6% for TCR richness and an average of roughly 76% across some 69 gene segments. As stored in TCRdb, this immuneACCESS dataset retains in-frame rearrangements with V and J assigned. A fraction of the clones does not appear; measured against another copy, unresolved V genes explain less than half of the discrepancy, and the remainder lacks a known reason. Clonal size and the V and J genes are those of that table, whereas D and trimming came from the DNA. This sample's listing comprises 25,000 to 30,000 clones. The ten largest account for 15% to 20% of the sample.

Every participant had a single incident cervical HPV16 infection, and women with prevalent HPV16 infections were excluded. Cervical HPV DNA was detected by MY09/MY11 PCR, and genotyping was performed by dot-blot hybridization. Fifteen mL of heparinized blood were centrifuged, and the buffy coat was aliquoted, frozen at -30°C, then stored at -80°C. QIAGEN kits were used to extract genomic DNA from buffy coat specimens. CDR1 and CDR2, looked up from the germline V gene (reference sequence), are DFQATT and SNEGSKA. The CDR3 contains 14 residues, cysteine and phenylalanine counted. The 33 bases shown cover part of the CDR3, and their frame starts at base 1. Ends trimmed: V by 5 bases, J by 4 bases; bases unmatched to a gene: 10. Note on this clone: The antigen this receptor binds is unknown. Read coverage stops 3 residues before the CDR3 terminus; the germline J gene supplies the remainder.

The chain links TRBV20-1 with TRBJ1-1, and 7 junction bases match TRBD1. This receptor was identified in a woman between 18 and 70 years old with a cervical HPV16 infection that either progressed to CIN3+ or cleared (not recorded which). Input material: blood buffy coat. The covered CDR3 bases are TGCAGTGCTGTGACAGGGAGTTCTGCCACTGAA. Its protein is CSAVTGSSATE. The whole CDR3 sequence reads CSAVTGSSATEAFF.